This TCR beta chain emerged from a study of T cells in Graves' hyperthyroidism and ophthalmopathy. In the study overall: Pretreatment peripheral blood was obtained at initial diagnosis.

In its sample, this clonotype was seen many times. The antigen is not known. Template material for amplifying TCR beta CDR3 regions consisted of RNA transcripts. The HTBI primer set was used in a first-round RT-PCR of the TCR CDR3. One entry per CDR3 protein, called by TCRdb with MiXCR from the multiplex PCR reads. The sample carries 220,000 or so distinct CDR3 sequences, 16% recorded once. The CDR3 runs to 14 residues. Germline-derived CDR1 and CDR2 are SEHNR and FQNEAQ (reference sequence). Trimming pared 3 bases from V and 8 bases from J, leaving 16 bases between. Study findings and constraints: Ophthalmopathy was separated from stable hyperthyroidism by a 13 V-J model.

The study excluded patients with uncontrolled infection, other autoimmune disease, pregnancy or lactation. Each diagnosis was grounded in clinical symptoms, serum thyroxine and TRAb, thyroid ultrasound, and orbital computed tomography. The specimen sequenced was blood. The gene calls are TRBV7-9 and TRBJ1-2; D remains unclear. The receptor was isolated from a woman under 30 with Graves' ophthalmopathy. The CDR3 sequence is CASSLIASPGGYTF. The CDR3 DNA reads TGTGCCAGCAGCTTGATAGCGAGCCCAGGAGGCTACACCTTC.